Listed below are T cell receptor beta chains from one sample, sequenced in a study of cytomegalovirus exposure and HLA in healthy donors. The data were produced by immunoSEQ multiplex PCR, yet TCRdb's version contains in-frame clones alone and is incomplete. This table holds almost 80,000 clones, around 67% found once. Sequenced: PBMCs. Receptor source: a woman between 50 and 59 years old in good health and CMV-seropositive. Both conserved end residues are part of each CDR3. D genes are given only for firm matches. Not all rows give a size; the values are once, few, many and, for expanded clones, a class.

D gene: -; clone size: -; V gene: TRBV5-4; J gene: TRBJ2-1; CDR3 DNA: TGTGCCAGCAGCCCGACCGGAGCAGATGAGCAGTTCTTC; CDR3 protein: CASSPTGADEQFF
D gene: TRBD1; clone size: -; V gene: TRBV10-3; J gene: TRBJ2-3; CDR3 DNA: TGTGCCACGACCTGGGACAGCTCGAAGGATACGCAGTATTTT; CDR3 protein: CATTWDSSKDTQYF
D gene: -; clone size: -; V gene: TRBV7-9; J gene: TRBJ2-7; CDR3 DNA: TGTGCCAGCAGCCCAGGGATCCCCTACTCCTACGAGCAGTACTTC; CDR3 protein: CASSPGIPYSYEQYF
D gene: -; clone size: -; V gene: TRBV7-9; J gene: TRBJ1-2; CDR3 DNA: TGTGCCAGTCGGGAGCTTTCGGTCCGATCGAGGGCCTATGGCTACACCTTC; CDR3 protein: CASRELSVRSRAYGYTF
D gene: TRBD1; clone size: -; V gene: TRBV4-1; J gene: TRBJ1-3; CDR3 DNA: TGCGCCAGCAGCCAAGACTGGACAGGGTCTGGAAACACCATATATTTT; CDR3 protein: CASSQDWTGSGNTIYF
D gene: -; clone size: -; V gene: TRBV5-1; J gene: TRBJ1-1; CDR3 DNA: TGCGCCAGCAGTGCCGACATCACGAACACTGAAGCTTTCTTT; CDR3 protein: CASSADITNTEAFF
D gene: -; clone size: -; V gene: TRBV23-1; J gene: TRBJ2-1; CDR3 DNA: TGCGCCTTAAGAGGGTCCTTCAATGAGCAGTTCTTC; CDR3 protein: CALRGSFNEQFF
D gene: -; clone size: -; V gene: TRBV21-1; J gene: TRBJ1-2; CDR3 DNA: TGTGCCAGCAGCATTCACAGGGGTCTCGGAGCTAACTATGGCTACACCTTC; CDR3 protein: CASSIHRGLGANYGYTF
D gene: TRBD1; clone size: -; V gene: TRBV27; J gene: TRBJ2-4; CDR3 DNA: TGTGCCAGCAGTTTATCTTATGACAGGGCCCTTTATTCAGTTCAGTACTTC; CDR3 protein: CASSLSYDRALYSVQYF
D gene: TRBD1; clone size: -; V gene: TRBV9; J gene: TRBJ2-5; CDR3 DNA: TGTGCCAGCACCCAATCCCCCCGGACAGGGGGGGAGACCCAGTACTTC; CDR3 protein: CASTQSPRTGGETQYF
D gene: -; clone size: once; V gene: TRBV5-4; J gene: TRBJ1-1; CDR3 DNA: TGTGCCAGCAGCTTTCAGGGGAAGGCTGAAGCTTTCTTT; CDR3 protein: CASSFQGKAEAFF
D gene: -; clone size: once; V gene: TRBV27; J gene: TRBJ1-6; CDR3 DNA: TGTGCCAGCAGTTTTGGAGCCGCCCGGGATTCACCCCTCCACTTT; CDR3 protein: CASSFGAARDSPLHF
D gene: -; clone size: -; V gene: TRBV7-9; J gene: TRBJ1-6; CDR3 DNA: TGTTCCAGCAGCTTACGTCCAGCAGGGGCGCAGTCACCCCTCCACTTT; CDR3 protein: CSSSLRPAGAQSPLHF
D gene: TRBD2; clone size: -; V gene: TRBV5-7; J gene: TRBJ2-7; CDR3 DNA: TGTGCCAGCAGTCGTTACCAGCGGGGGGCTTACTACGAGCAGTACTTC; CDR3 protein: CASSRYQRGAYYEQYF
D gene: -; clone size: -; V gene: TRBV7-3; J gene: TRBJ2-1; CDR3 DNA: TGTGCCAGCAGCTTCGGGGGCTCCTACAATGAGCAGTTCTTC; CDR3 protein: CASSFGGSYNEQFF
D gene: -; clone size: few; V gene: TRBV27; J gene: TRBJ2-7; CDR3 DNA: TGTGCCAGCAGTTTGAAAGACATCTCCTACGAGCAGTACTTC; CDR3 protein: CASSLKDISYEQYF
D gene: -; clone size: few; V gene: TRBV11-1; J gene: TRBJ1-1; CDR3 DNA: TGTGCCAGCACCCCCGCCGGGGTCATGAACACTGAAGCTTTCTTT; CDR3 protein: CASTPAGVMNTEAFF
D gene: -; clone size: -; V gene: TRBV5-5; J gene: TRBJ1-4; CDR3 DNA: TGTGCCAGCAGCCAGCAGGGTATATCCACTAATGAAAAACTGTTTTTT; CDR3 protein: CASSQQGISTNEKLFF
D gene: -; clone size: -; V gene: TRBV28; J gene: TRBJ1-6; CDR3 DNA: TGTGCCAGCAGTTTCCGCGGAAATGAGTGGTCCTATAATTCACCCCTCCACTTT; CDR3 protein: CASSFRGNEWSYNSPLHF
D gene: TRBD1; clone size: -; V gene: TRBV9; J gene: TRBJ1-2; CDR3 DNA: TGTGCCAGCAGCGCCAAATTACAGGGGACGATCTATGGCTACACCTTC; CDR3 protein: CASSAKLQGTIYGYTF
D gene: -; clone size: few; V gene: TRBV27; J gene: TRBJ1-5; CDR3 DNA: TGTGCCAGCAGTCCGGACAGTTCCCAGTTCCGGGATCAGCCCCAGCATTTT; CDR3 protein: CASSPDSSQFRDQPQHF
D gene: -; clone size: -; V gene: TRBV4-1; J gene: TRBJ2-6; CDR3 DNA: TGCGCCAGCAGCCAAGTCGTAACACCCCGGGTGTCTGGGGCCAACGTCCTGACTTTC; CDR3 protein: CASSQVVTPRVSGANVLTF
D gene: TRBD2; clone size: -; V gene: TRBV9; J gene: TRBJ2-3; CDR3 DNA: TGTGCCAGCAGCGTAGCCAGCGGGGCAACAGATACGCAGTATTTT; CDR3 protein: CASSVASGATDTQYF
D gene: -; clone size: -; V gene: TRBV7-6; J gene: TRBJ2-3; CDR3 DNA: TGTGCCAGCAGTTTGGTCATGGGGGCCGGGGCAGATACGCAGTATTTT; CDR3 protein: CASSLVMGAGADTQYF
D gene: TRBD1; clone size: -; V gene: TRBV29-1; J gene: TRBJ2-3; CDR3 DNA: TGCAGCGTTCCGGGACAGATCACAGATACGCAGTATTTT; CDR3 protein: CSVPGQITDTQYF
D gene: -; clone size: -; V gene: TRBV4-1; J gene: TRBJ1-6; CDR3 DNA: TGCGCCAGCAGCCAAGGGGGCAGGTCAAATTCACCCCTCCACTTT; CDR3 protein: CASSQGGRSNSPLHF
D gene: TRBD1; clone size: -; V gene: TRBV9; J gene: TRBJ2-2; CDR3 DNA: TGTGCCAGCAGCGTAACGGGACAGGGAGACTTGGGGGAGCTGTTTTTT; CDR3 protein: CASSVTGQGDLGELFF
D gene: -; clone size: once; V gene: TRBV19; J gene: TRBJ1-4; CDR3 DNA: TGTGCCAGTAGCCACCCCCGGACAGAGCTGAATGAAAAACTGTTTTTT; CDR3 protein: CASSHPRTELNEKLFF
D gene: -; clone size: -; V gene: TRBV5-5; J gene: TRBJ2-1; CDR3 DNA: TGTGCCAGCAGCTTGCCTAATTACAATGAGCAGTTCTTC; CDR3 protein: CASSLPNYNEQFF
D gene: TRBD1; clone size: -; V gene: TRBV28; J gene: TRBJ1-1; CDR3 DNA: TGTGCCAGCAGTTCCCAGCAGGGGGTATATGTCACTGAAGCTTTCTTT; CDR3 protein: CASSSQQGVYVTEAFF
D gene: -; clone size: -; V gene: TRBV6-5; J gene: TRBJ1-5; CDR3 DNA: TGTGTTTCGCAGGCGGGCTGGTTTGGGCCCCAGCATTTT; CDR3 protein: CVSQAGWFGPQHF
D gene: TRBD1; clone size: -; V gene: TRBV27; J gene: TRBJ1-2; CDR3 DNA: TGTGCCAGCAGTAATACAGGGGGCGCAATGTATGGCTACACCTTC; CDR3 protein: CASSNTGGAMYGYTF
D gene: TRBD1; clone size: -; V gene: TRBV27; J gene: TRBJ1-4; CDR3 DNA: TGTGCCAGCAGCGGACAGGGGCGGGGGGAAAAACTGTTTTTT; CDR3 protein: CASSGQGRGEKLFF
D gene: TRBD1; clone size: few; V gene: TRBV5-1; J gene: TRBJ2-5; CDR3 DNA: TGCGCCAGCAGCTTACCCCCGGGACAGGGAGAAATCGGGACCCAGTACTTC; CDR3 protein: CASSLPPGQGEIGTQYF
D gene: TRBD1; clone size: few; V gene: TRBV6-1; J gene: TRBJ1-2; CDR3 DNA: TGTGCCACCGGGGGGCAGGGGGCAAACTATGGCTACACCTTC; CDR3 protein: CATGGQGANYGYTF
D gene: -; clone size: -; V gene: TRBV14; J gene: TRBJ1-1; CDR3 DNA: TGTGCCAGCAGCTTCCACTCAGGGTGGGACACTGAAGCTTTCTTT; CDR3 protein: CASSFHSGWDTEAFF
D gene: -; clone size: -; V gene: TRBV27; J gene: TRBJ1-2; CDR3 DNA: TGTGCCAGCAGTTTAAAGACAGGCTATGGCTACACCTTC; CDR3 protein: CASSLKTGYGYTF